Below are 23 T cell receptor beta chains sequenced from a single sample in a study of blood T cell repertoires in COVID-19. TCRdb's copy holds only in-frame clones and misses some; the assay was immunoSEQ multiplex PCR. The sample carries roughly 200,000 clones, approximately 86% recorded once. Sequences were obtained from PBMCs or T cells enriched from blood (not recorded which). The receptors shown here come from a woman aged 25 to 39 who had been exposed to COVID-19.

The rearrangement joins TRBV28 to TRBJ1-1; TRBD1 matches at 9 bases. The CDR3 consists of 16 residues. Germline lookup yields CDR1 MDHEN and CDR2 SYDVKM. V was pared by 5 bases and J by 1 base, with 8 bases of the junction left unmatched. CDR3 region: CASSTRTGDQNTEAFF. The CDR3 nucleotides are TGTGCCAGCAGTACTAGGACAGGGGACCAGAACACTGAAGCTTTCTTT.

This clone came up once. The chain employs TRBV24-1 and TRBJ2-7; D possibly corresponds to TRBD1 (6 bases). The CDR3 extends over 13 amino acids. V lost 9 bases to trimming and J lost 3 bases, with 14 bases between them. CDR1 is KGHDR and CDR2 is SFDVKD in the germline V gene. CDR3 amino acids: CATSLGQYYEQYF. CDR3 sequence (DNA): TGTGCCACCTCCCTCGGACAGTACTACGAGCAGTACTTC.

CDR3 bases: TGTGCCAGCAGCCAGAACTGGAGCCTACGGGATTCACCCCTCCACTTT. Its protein is CASSQNWSLRDSPLHF. The chain carries TRBV3-1 (or the pseudogene TRBV3-2) and TRBJ1-6; D ambiguous. Trimming stripped 3 bases from V and 8 bases from J, with 17 bases between. This CDR3 spans 16 amino acids. Germline V gene lookup returns CDR1 LGHDT and CDR2 YNNKEL (reference sequence).

The gene calls are TRBV4-1 and TRBJ1-2; 9 bases map to TRBD1. This CDR3 has 15 residues. From germline, CDR1 is MGHRA and CDR2 YSYEKL. With 3 bases clipped from V and 8 bases from J, the junction kept 10 bases outside the gene matches. For the CDR3, the DNA is TGCGCCAGCAGCCACCGGGACAGGGAGGCCGGCGGCTACACCTTC. This codes for CASSHRDREAGGYTF.

This sequence joins TRBV27 and TRBJ2-3; D uncertain. From germline, CDR1 is MNHEY and CDR2 SMNVEV (reference sequence). The CDR3 spans 14 residues. V was shortened by 5 bases and J by 1 base, with 10 bases between the two germline ends. The CDR3 loop is CASSIDRGTDTQYF. The DNA of the CDR3 is TGTGCCAGCAGTATCGATCGGGGCACAGATACGCAGTATTTT.

This clone was counted once. This chain links TRBV15 with TRBJ1-4; 9 nucleotides line up with TRBD1. Germline V lookup: CDR1 LNHNV, CDR2 YYDKDF (reference sequence). CDR3 length: 16 residues. J gave up 8 bases and V 3 bases, and 10 bases lay outside the gene matches. The CDR3 is CATSSRQQGAGEKLFF. Here the CDR3 DNA reads TGTGCCACCAGCAGCCGCCAACAGGGGGCGGGGGAAAAACTGTTTTTT.

This chain joins TRBV9 and TRBJ2-3; TRBD2 aligns across 7 bases. Trimming removed 3 bases from V and 6 bases from J; junction bases left unmatched: 7. The CDR3 has 14 amino acids. CDR1 SGDLS and CDR2 YYNGEE come from the germline V gene. The DNA for the CDR3 is TGTGCCAGCAGCGGACCCGGGGGGACGGATACGCAGTATTTT. Protein product: CASSGPGGTDTQYF. Full variable domain (rest looked up from reference TRBV9 and TRBJ2-3): DSGVTQTPKHLITATGQRVTLRCSPRSGDLSVYWYQQSLDQGLQFLIQYYNGEERAKGNILERFSAQQFPDLHSELNLSSLELGDSALYFCASSGPGGTDTQYFGPGTRLTVL.

This clone was counted only a few times. The chain uses TRBV7-9 and TRBJ1-2; 7 positions match TRBD1. The V gene end was trimmed by 1 base and the J gene end by 6 bases; junction bases not matched to a gene: 2. Germline CDR1 is SEHNR and CDR2 is FQNEAQ (reference sequence). This CDR3 contains 13 residues. The CDR3 DNA sequence: TGTGCCAGCAGCTTAGACAGGGGCGATGGCTACACCTTC. It specifies CASSLDRGDGYTF.

V gene TRBV7-3 combines with J gene TRBJ1-1, with D possibly TRBD1 on 6 matching bases. The CDR3 runs to 13 residues. Germline V CDR1 and CDR2: SGHTA, FQGTGA. The V and J ends lost 3 bases and 4 bases respectively, with 9 bases between them. CDR3: CASSLDRGTEAFF. CDR3 coding DNA: TGTGCCAGCAGCTTGGACAGAGGCACTGAAGCTTTCTTT.

This clone was seen only once. CDR3 protein: CASSRTGENTEAFF. The CDR3 region has the DNA TGTGCCAGCAGTCGGACAGGGGAGAACACTGAAGCTTTCTTT. The chain recombines TRBV6-5 with TRBJ1-1; TRBD1 aligns across 9 bases. The CDR3 totals 14 residues. Germline CDR1 reads MNHEY; CDR2 reads SVGAGI. V was clipped by 5 bases and J by 1 base; unmatched bases: 2.

The chain is built from TRBV28 and TRBJ2-7; 10 bases agree with TRBD1. CDR1 is MDHEN, CDR2 SYDVKM, per germline. V was pared by 7 bases and J by 6 bases, with 3 bases of the junction left unmatched. The CDR3 is made up of 12 amino acids. This CDR3 reads CASTGQGFEQYF. CDR3 bases: TGTGCCAGCACGGGACAGGGGTTCGAGCAGTACTTC.

The chain recombines TRBV19 with TRBJ1-2; TRBD1 is a possible D gene (5 bases). This CDR3 has 13 amino acids. The germline V and J ends were trimmed by 3 bases and 4 bases, with 9 bases remaining between them. Germline values: CDR1 LNHDA, CDR2 SQIVND (reference sequence). The CDR3 spells CASSMQGSYGYTF. The DNA of the CDR3 is TGTGCCAGTAGTATGCAGGGTTCCTATGGCTACACCTTC.

The chain combines TRBV15 with TRBJ1-2; 8 nucleotides align to TRBD1. The CDR3 covers 15 residues. The V gene end was trimmed by 0 bases and the J gene end by 8 bases; junction bases not matched to a gene: 8. Germline lookup yields CDR1 LNHNV and CDR2 YYDKDF (reference sequence). CDR3 in amino acids: CATSREANRGGGYTF. The CDR3 bases are TGTGCCACCAGCAGAGAAGCGAACAGGGGGGGAGGCTACACCTTC.

This chain links TRBV10-1 with TRBJ2-7, with D possibly TRBD1 on 5 matching bases. This CDR3 has 16 residues. Trimming took off 4 bases at V and 9 bases at J, with 25 bases between the two ends. Germline V gene data show CDR1 as WNHNN and CDR2 as SYGVQD (reference sequence). Here the CDR3 reads CASSGLSGQPSQGQYF. CDR3 coding DNA: TGCGCCAGCAGTGGTCTTTCAGGACAACCCTCCCAGGGGCAGTACTTC.

V and J are TRBV9 and TRBJ1-2; 8 bases are a match to TRBD1. The CDR3 spans 15 residues. The V gene end was trimmed by 4 bases and the J gene end by 3 bases; junction bases not matched to a gene: 8. CDR1 SGDLS and CDR2 YYNGEE come from the germline V gene. CDR3 residues: CASSLTGGSDYGYTF. CDR3 DNA: TGTGCCAGCAGCTTAACAGGGGGATCGGACTATGGCTACACCTTC.

This clone was found a few times. CDR3 region: CASSRENRVASPLHF. CDR3 in DNA: TGTGCCAGCAGCCGAGAAAACAGGGTCGCCTCACCCCTCCACTTT. The rearrangement uses TRBV5-4 and TRBJ1-6, with D maybe TRBD1 (6 bases). Germline lookup yields CDR1 SGHNT and CDR2 YYREEE (reference sequence). Trimming took 4 bases from V and 10 from J, leaving 18 bases between them. CDR3 length: 15 residues.

This rearrangement joins TRBV3-1 (or the pseudogene TRBV3-2) to TRBJ2-7; possible D gene TRBD1, 6 bases. The germline gives CDR1 LGHDT, CDR2 YNNKEL (reference sequence). Deletions cut 2 bases from V and 0 bases from J, with 8 bases between. The CDR3 runs to 14 residues. The CDR3: CASSQRGSSYEQYF. Here the CDR3 DNA reads TGTGCCAGCAGCCAAAGGGGGAGCTCCTACGAGCAGTACTTC.

The chain links TRBV2 to TRBJ2-2; D is perhaps TRBD1 (6 bases). V lost 2 bases and J lost 6, with 16 bases in between. The CDR3 runs 16 residues. Germline values: CDR1 SNHLY, CDR2 FYNNEI. The CDR3 DNA sequence: TGTGCCAGCAGTGAAATTGGGGGCAGGGGTTCCGGGGAGCTGTTTTTT. Amino acids: CASSEIGGRGSGELFF.

The genes are TRBV3-1 (or the pseudogene TRBV3-2) and TRBJ2-7; D gene ambiguous. Trimming left V 0 bases short and J 2 bases short, with 14 bases between. Germline assignment: CDR1 LGHDT and CDR2 YNNKEL (reference sequence). This CDR3 contains 16 residues. CDR3 sequence: CASSQDTAVLTYEQYF. The CDR3 DNA is TGTGCCAGCAGCCAAGATACCGCAGTCCTCACCTACGAGCAGTACTTC.

The gene calls are TRBV24-1 and TRBJ2-5, with D possibly matching TRBD2 (5 bases). Trimming shortened V by 1 base and J by 5 bases, and 10 bases separated the two germline ends. Per the germline V gene, CDR1 is KGHDR and CDR2 is SFDVKD. This CDR3 is built from 14 residues. In DNA, the CDR3 is TGTGCCACCAGTGATTTCGGAAGGGAGGAGACCCAGTACTTC. This codes for CATSDFGREETQYF.

The rearrangement joins TRBV28 to TRBJ1-5, with 9 positions matching TRBD1. The V gene end was trimmed by 2 bases and the J gene end by 5 bases; junction bases not matched to a gene: 4. The germline V gene has CDR1 MDHEN and CDR2 SYDVKM. This CDR3 is built from 15 residues. CDR3 nucleotides: TGTGCCAGCAGTTTACCCGGGACAGGGTATCAGCCCCAGCATTTT. Amino acids: CASSLPGTGYQPQHF.

This chain uses TRBV18 with TRBJ1-1, with 7 positions matching TRBD1. Germline lookup yields CDR1 KGHSH and CDR2 LQKENI. J lost 1 base, V lost 3 bases, and 8 bases had no gene match. The CDR3 spans 16 residues. For the CDR3, the DNA is TGTGCCAGCTCACCTAAGACAGGGTTCGCGAACACTGAAGCTTTCTTT. Translation: CASSPKTGFANTEAFF.

The J gene is TRBJ1-2, the V gene TRBV30, with 8 bases fitting TRBD1. The CDR3 loop spans 16 amino acids. V trimming: 2 bases; J trimming: 2 bases; junction bases outside the gene matches: 10. The germline V gene encodes CDR1 GTSNPN and CDR2 SVGIG (reference sequence). DNA of the CDR3: TGTGCCTGGAGTTCCTACCCGGGGACAGGAAACTATGGCTACACCTTC. Translated: CAWSSYPGTGNYGYTF.